This T cell receptor (beta chain) was identified in a study of blood T cells in healthy people across ages. Study summary: About one barcoded TCR beta cDNA was captured per two T cells.

Germline V lookup: CDR1 SQVTM, CDR2 ANQGSEA. This CDR3 is 14 amino acids long. V was shortened by 0 bases and J by 5 bases, with 13 bases between the two germline ends. Study-wide results and caveats: More naive CD4+ cells and higher diversity marked long-lived donors relative to aged donors.

A sample-barcoded 5' primer and a J-beta primer mix were used in a second PCR of about 7 to 11 cycles. TCRdb reprocessed the 5' RACE reads via MiXCR and lists one record per CDR3 protein. The sample lists about 1.5 million distinct CDR3 sequences; approximately 43% were seen once. On this clonotype: Antigen specificity is unknown.

The sample, around 10 milliliters of peripheral blood, was drawn from each donor. This sequence originates from a woman between 18 and 29 years old in good health. This chain joins TRBV29-1 and TRBJ2-5; D gene ambiguous. Sequenced input: blood. As DNA, the CDR3 is TGCAGCGTTGAAGACCCAGGAGTAAGGGAGACCCAGTACTTC. Translation: CSVEDPGVRETQYF.